What follows are 32 T cell receptor beta chains derived from one specimen sequenced in a study of chemoradiotherapy in HPV16-positive cancers. Sequenced by immunoSEQ multiplex PCR; TCRdb stores in-frame clones only, minus some. This table has about 300 clones, approximately 90% appearing once. Sequences were derived from tumor tissue, sampled from a patient who underwent chemoradiotherapy. The receptors derive from a human donor with HPV-associated anogenital cancer.

The chain joins TRBV15 to TRBJ2-7; no clear D gene. The germline gives CDR1 LNHNV, CDR2 YYDKDF (reference sequence). This CDR3 has 14 residues. V lost 1 base and J 0 bases, leaving 7 bases between the germline ends. The CDR3 DNA reads as TGTGCCACCAGCAGAGGGTTGGGCTCCTACGAGCAGTACTTC. It encodes CATSRGLGSYEQYF.

The chain links TRBV11-2 to TRBJ2-6; no reliable D call. CDR3 length equals 18 residues. V was clipped by 5 bases and J by 5 bases, with 22 bases between them. Germline V gene sequence: CDR1 SGHAT, CDR2 FQNNGV. The CDR3, as DNA: TGTGCCAGCAGCCGCGACGGCAAGCAACAAAGTCGGGCCAACGTCCTGACTTTC. It encodes CASSRDGKQQSRANVLTF.

The chain employs TRBV6-4 and TRBJ2-1; D remains ambiguous. Trimming stripped 0 bases from V and 7 bases from J, with 7 bases between. The germline V gene encodes CDR1 MRHNA and CDR2 SNTAGT. CDR3 length: 13 residues. CDR3 bases: TGTGCCAGCAGTGACTCAGGCGAAAATGAGCAGTTCTTC. Its protein product is CASSDSGENEQFF.

The chain recombines TRBV14 with TRBJ2-6, with D uncertain. The V gene's germline CDR1 is SGHDN and CDR2 FVKESK. The CDR3 extends over 18 amino acids. V shed 4 bases and J shed 5 bases, with 21 bases lying between them. The CDR3 nucleotides read TGTGCCAGCAGCCTTTATCGTAATCTGCAAAGTCGGGCCAACGTCCTGACTTTC. Amino acid sequence: CASSLYRNLQSRANVLTF.

The rearrangement uses TRBV19 and TRBJ1-1; a weak D match, TRBD1 (6 bases). Trimming took 4 bases from V and 10 from J, leaving 13 bases between them. The CDR3 runs 12 residues. CDR1 is LNHDA, CDR2 SQIVND, per germline (reference sequence). As DNA, the CDR3 is TGTGCCAGTAGTAAAGAAGGGGGGATAGCTTTCTTT. This gives the protein CASSKEGGIAFF. The full variable domain, its missing parts supplied by reference TRBV19 and TRBJ1-1, is DGGITQSPKYLFRKEGQNVTLSCEQNLNHDAMYWYRQDPGQGLRLIYYSQIVNDFQKGDIAEGYSVSREKKESFPLTVTSAQKNPTAFYLCASSKEGGIAFFGQGTRLTVV.

J is TRBJ1-2 and V is TRBV5-4; 12 positions match TRBD1. The ends lost 4 bases at V and 2 bases at J; junction bases unmatched: 3. Per germline, CDR1 SGHNT and CDR2 YYREEE (reference sequence). The CDR3 contains 15 residues. The CDR3 is CASSVGTGGNYGYTF. CDR3 DNA: TGTGCCAGCAGCGTGGGGACAGGGGGCAACTATGGCTACACCTTC.

The chain couples TRBV18 to TRBJ2-2, with a weak D call TRBD1 (5 bases). The CDR3 covers 13 residues. Trimming shortened V by 1 base and J by 5 bases, and 5 bases separated the two germline ends. Germline V CDR1 and CDR2: KGHSH, LQKENI. This chain's CDR3 is CASSPQGTGELFF. CDR3 DNA: TGTGCCAGCTCACCACAGGGGACCGGGGAGCTGTTTTTT.

This clone was detected only once. The chain is built from TRBV11-2 and TRBJ2-7, with unresolved D. Germline V gene data show CDR1 as SGHAT and CDR2 as FQNNGV. The CDR3 sequence is 13 residues long. V dropped 4 bases and J dropped 4 bases, with 11 bases sitting between them. The chain's CDR3 is CASSSFFFYEQYF. The CDR3 nucleotides are TGTGCCAGCAGCTCATTTTTCTTTTACGAGCAGTACTTC.

This chain connects TRBV28 to TRBJ2-3, with D maybe TRBD2 (5 bases). V dropped 5 bases and J dropped 2 bases, with 14 bases sitting between them. Germline-derived CDR1 and CDR2 are MDHEN and SYDVKM. The CDR3 covers 15 residues. The CDR3, as DNA: TGTGCCAGCAGTCTCCACCACCGGGACACAGATACGCAGTATTTT. Amino acids: CASSLHHRDTDTQYF.

The genes are TRBV6-6 and TRBJ2-1; 8 nucleotides match TRBD1. The CDR3 loop spans 14 amino acids. V lost 0 bases to trimming and J lost 8 bases; unmatched junction nucleotides: 3. The germline V gene encodes CDR1 MNHNY and CDR2 SVGAGI (reference sequence). CDR3 DNA sequence: TGTGCCAGCAGTTACTCGGAACAGGGGGATGAGCAGTTCTTC. Its protein product is CASSYSEQGDEQFF.

In this sample, this clone turned up once. The chain links TRBV21-1 to TRBJ1-1. TRBV21-1 corresponds to a pseudogene. The CDR3 is made up of 11 amino acids. Here the CDR3 reads CASSKETEAFF. CDR3 DNA sequence: TGTGCCAGCAGCAAGGAGACTGAAGCTTTCTTT.

This sequence joins TRBV6-1 and TRBJ2-1; 7 positions match TRBD1. This CDR3 is 17 amino acids long. V lost 3 bases and J lost 5; bases outside the gene matches: 13. Germline CDR1 is MNHNS and CDR2 is SASEGT. CDR3 nucleotide sequence: TGTGCCAGCAGTGACGCTCGACAGGGCTGGGGCCACAATGAGCAGTTCTTC. Protein: CASSDARQGWGHNEQFF.

This clone is a singleton in its sample. This rearrangement joins TRBV5-6 to TRBJ2-5; 13 bases are shared with TRBD2. CDR1 is SGHDT, CDR2 YYEEEE, per germline. V dropped 4 bases and J dropped 7; count of bases not matched to a gene: 7. The CDR3 has 15 residues. The CDR3 nucleotides read TGTGCCAGCAGCCCGACTAGCGGGGGGTCGAGGACCCAGTACTTC. Encoded protein: CASSPTSGGSRTQYF.

This chain joins TRBV5-1 and TRBJ2-3; possibly TRBD2 for D (5 bases). Per the germline V gene, CDR1 is SGHRS and CDR2 is YFSETQ. CDR3 size: 13 residues. Trimming removed 4 bases from V and 6 bases from J, with 12 bases in between. CDR3 loop: CASSPTMGDTQYF. The CDR3 DNA sequence: TGCGCCAGCAGCCCGACTATGGGGGATACGCAGTATTTT.

The rearrangement joins TRBV2 to TRBJ1-2, with D possibly matching TRBD1 (5 bases). Trimming took off 0 bases at V and 4 bases at J, with 9 bases between the two ends. Germline values: CDR1 SNHLY, CDR2 FYNNEI. The CDR3 contains 14 residues. The CDR3, as DNA: TGTGCCAGCAGTGAAGCGGGACTGGTCTATGGCTACACCTTC. Translated, it gives CASSEAGLVYGYTF.

The chain links TRBV10-3 to TRBJ1-5; no reliable D call. From germline, CDR1 is ENHRY and CDR2 SYGVKD. The CDR3 runs to 15 residues. The V end lost 2 bases, the J end lost 0 bases, and 8 bases lay between the germline ends. Here the CDR3 DNA reads TGTGCCATCAGTGAGGGCAGAAATAGCAATCAGCCCCAGCATTTT. This encodes CAISEGRNSNQPQHF.

This sequence joins TRBV2 and TRBJ2-7, with unresolved D. Trimming shortened V by 5 bases and J by 8 bases, and 19 bases separated the two germline ends. CDR1 is SNHLY, CDR2 FYNNEI, per germline. This CDR3 is 14 amino acids long. The CDR3 region has the DNA TGTGCCAGCAGTCGACACTATCTACGAACTCAGCAGTACTTC. This sequence encodes CASSRHYLRTQQYF.

This clone was picked up a small number of times. The chain has TRBV5-5 and TRBJ2-1, with 10 bases that match TRBD1. Germline values: CDR1 SGHKS, CDR2 YYEKEE (reference sequence). J was trimmed by 8 bases and V by 2 bases; bases with no gene match: 7. The CDR3 sequence is 15 residues long. CDR3 DNA sequence: TGTGCCAGCAGCTTTTCAGGACAGGGGGTGTATGAGCAGTTCTTC. Encoded protein: CASSFSGQGVYEQFF.

The V call is TRBV19, the J call TRBJ1-2, with 7 bases lining up with TRBD1. The CDR3 is made up of 12 amino acids. Trimming cost V 6 bases and J 4 bases; bases outside gene matches: 2. Germline CDR1 reads LNHDA; CDR2 reads SQIVND (reference sequence). The CDR3 sequence: CASRRDSYGYTF. The DNA for the CDR3 is TGTGCCAGTAGAAGGGACAGCTATGGCTACACCTTC.

The chain is built from TRBV6-5 and TRBJ1-1; the match to TRBD1 covers 7 bases. V dropped 8 bases and J dropped 3; count of bases not matched to a gene: 6. The CDR3 covers 13 residues. In germline, CDR1 is MNHEY, CDR2 SVGAGI. The CDR3 loop is CASSEGAYTEAFF. CDR3 bases: TGTGCCAGCTCCGAGGGGGCCTACACTGAAGCTTTCTTT.

This clone was counted between two and nine times. The V gene is TRBV6-1, the J gene TRBJ1-2; maybe TRBD1 (5 bases). The ends were cut back, 3 bases at V and 4 bases at J, with 12 bases in the middle. This CDR3 spans 14 amino acids. Germline CDR1 MNHNS, CDR2 SASEGT. The CDR3 loop reads CASSDPGEGYGYTF. Written as DNA, the CDR3 is TGTGCCAGCAGTGACCCGGGGGAAGGCTATGGCTACACCTTC.

CDR3 protein: CATSRGAGTGANVLTF. CDR3 DNA sequence: TGTGCCACCAGCAGAGGGGCCGGGACTGGGGCCAACGTCCTGACTTTC. V usage is TRBV15 and J usage is TRBJ2-6; possibly TRBD2 for D (5 bases). Germline V gives CDR1 LNHNV, CDR2 YYDKDF (reference sequence). The CDR3 is 16 residues long. Trimming took 1 base from V and 2 from J, leaving 9 bases between them. Complete variable domain (other parts from reference TRBV15 and TRBJ2-6): DAMVIQNPRYQVTQFGKPVTLSCSQTLNHNVMYWYQQKSSQAPKLLFHYYDKDFNNEADTPDNFQSRRPNTSFCFLDIRSPGLGDTAMYLCATSRGAGTGANVLTFGAGSRLTVL.

This chain connects TRBV6-4 to TRBJ2-2; the match to TRBD1 covers 7 bases. Looked up from germline, CDR1 is MRHNA and CDR2 is SNTAGT. The CDR3 sequence is 14 residues long. Germline trimming cut 6 bases from V and 3 bases from J; bases unmatched to any gene: 4. The CDR3 region is CASSRDSDTGELFF. CDR3 DNA: TGTGCCAGCAGCAGGGACAGTGACACCGGGGAGCTGTTTTTT.

The rearrangement joins TRBV7-2 to TRBJ2-7; the match to TRBD1 covers 11 bases. The CDR3 covers 16 residues. The germline gives CDR1 SGHTA, CDR2 FQGNSA. V shed 4 bases and J 4 bases; nucleotides not matched to a gene: 9. The chain's CDR3 is CASSSGRTGGAYEQYF. The CDR3 bases are TGTGCCAGCAGCTCAGGCCGGACAGGGGGCGCGTACGAGCAGTACTTC.

This chain links TRBV19 with TRBJ1-1, with a tentative D call TRBD1 (5 bases). V lost 7 bases and J lost 4, with 13 bases in between. The germline V gene encodes CDR1 LNHDA and CDR2 SQIVND (reference sequence). The CDR3 contains 13 residues. CDR3 sequence (DNA): TGTGCCAGTATTCCCCAGGGAAGCACTGAAGCTTTCTTT. Translated: CASIPQGSTEAFF.

This chain connects TRBV6-1 to TRBJ1-1, with no clear D. This CDR3 comprises 12 residues. Trimming removed 6 bases from V and 4 bases from J, with 9 bases in between. Germline V gene lookup returns CDR1 MNHNS and CDR2 SASEGT. The CDR3 spells CASRTGSTEAFF. The CDR3 nucleotides are TGTGCCAGCAGGACGGGGAGCACTGAAGCTTTCTTT.

This sequence joins TRBV7-9 and TRBJ2-6; D is undetermined. The CDR3 covers 14 residues. CDR1 and CDR2 (germline): SEHNR, FQNEAQ (reference sequence). The ends were cut back, 1 base at V and 0 bases at J, with 1 base in the middle. CDR3: CASSLVSGANVLTF. The CDR3 DNA reads TGTGCCAGCAGCTTAGTCTCTGGGGCCAACGTCCTGACTTTC.

The V gene is TRBV2, the J gene TRBJ1-4; 9 bases are shared with TRBD1. The CDR3 length is 11 residues. V dropped 6 bases and J dropped 13; count of bases not matched to a gene: 3. Germline V gene data show CDR1 as SNHLY and CDR2 as FYNNEI. The CDR3 spells CASRLTGGLFF. CDR3 sequence (DNA): TGTGCCAGCAGACTGACAGGGGGACTGTTTTTT. The variable domain in full, with the rest retrieved from reference TRBV2 and TRBJ1-4, is EPEVTQTPSHQVTQMGQEVILRCVPISNHLYFYWYRQILGQKVEFLVSFYNNEISEKSEIFDDQFSVERPDGSNFTLKIRSTKLEDSAMYFCASRLTGGLFFGSGTQLSVL.

The chain couples TRBV5-6 to TRBJ1-5; D is ambiguous. The CDR3 spans 12 residues. Deletions cut 0 bases from V and 4 bases from J, with 2 bases between. Germline lookup yields CDR1 SGHDT and CDR2 YYEEEE. The CDR3 bases are TGTGCCAGCAGCTTGGTTAATCAGCCCCAGCATTTT. Its translation is CASSLVNQPQHF.

This clone appeared a single time. V gene TRBV9 combines with J gene TRBJ1-1, with no clear D. Germline CDR1 reads SGDLS; CDR2 reads YYNGEE. The germline V and J ends were trimmed by 4 bases and 2 bases, with 9 bases remaining between them. The CDR3 is made up of 13 amino acids. As DNA, the CDR3 is TGTGCCAGCAGCCCCCGGTCTAACACTGAAGCTTTCTTT. Translated: CASSPRSNTEAFF.

The rearrangement links TRBV4-3 to TRBJ2-5; D perhaps matches TRBD2 (6 bases). From germline, CDR1 is LGHNA and CDR2 YSLEER. CDR3 length: 15 residues. V was clipped by 1 base and J by 4 bases, with 13 bases between them. The CDR3 DNA sequence: TGCGCCAGCAGCCAAGCGGAGGGTCGGGGAGAGACCCAGTACTTC. Translating gives CASSQAEGRGETQYF.

This clone has just one count. The CDR3 spells CASSGGRGLAVTNTGELFF. In nucleotides, the CDR3 is TGTGCCAGCTCGGGGGGCAGAGGACTAGCGGTAACGAACACCGGGGAGCTGTTTTTT. The rearrangement joins TRBV5-5 to TRBJ2-2; 10 bases match TRBD2. V shed 7 bases and J 0 bases; nucleotides not matched to a gene: 15. Germline V gene lookup returns CDR1 SGHKS and CDR2 YYEKEE (reference sequence). The CDR3 runs 19 residues.